This TCR beta chain was identified in a study of somatic mutations in cytotoxic T cells in rheumatoid arthritis. Study overall: Flow-sorting brought some V beta antibody-stained T-cell populations to nearly 100% purity, V beta1+ cells sequenced for TCRB among them. Broader study findings: There was no significant difference in CD8+ T-cell clonality between rheumatoid arthritis patients and age-matched healthy controls.

Concerning this clone itself: What it recognizes is unknown.

V lost 2 bases, J lost 0 bases, and 3 bases stayed unmatched. Germline values: CDR1 MNHNS, CDR2 SASEGT. This CDR3 has 16 residues. TCRdb's table, derived via immunoSEQ multiplex PCR, lists solely in-frame clones and lacks some. The table has 35,000 to 45,000 clones, approximately 84% seen once. The control group consisted of fewer than 25 healthy blood donors, whose median age was roughly 60 years (range roughly 20-75) and of whom 55% were female. The V call is TRBV6-1, the J call TRBJ2-7; 11 bases fit TRBD2. What was sequenced was CD8+ T cells sorted from blood. The TCR originated in a man in his forties or fifties in good health. The CDR3 region has the DNA TGTGCCAGCAGTGAATGGACTAGCGGGTCCTCCTACGAGCAGTACTTC. Translation gives CASSEWTSGSSYEQYF.